A single sample is the source of the 28 T cell receptor beta chains below, sequenced in a study of T cell repertoires in cytomegalovirus infection. MiXCR, applied by TCRdb to the reads, yields one record per CDR3 protein. The sample has 680,000 or so distinct CDR3 sequences; about 30% are singletons. Their specific antigens are unknown. The sequenced sample was cultured PBMCs, obtained from culture after CMV antigen stimulation. The receptors were gathered from a human donor in good health (CMV status not recorded). Some clones in this sample may be carry-over from other donors' samples.

The gene calls are TRBV6-2 or TRBV6-3 and TRBJ2-7; possibly TRBD1 for D (6 bases). V dropped 2 bases and J dropped 3 bases, with 14 bases sitting between them. The CDR3 totals 15 residues. Germline assignment: CDR1 MNHEY and CDR2 SVGEGT. The DNA for the CDR3 is TGTGCCAGCAGTTACGTGGGGGACAAAGGCTACGAGCAGTACTTC. Protein sequence: CASSYVGDKGYEQYF.

The chain carries TRBV7-2 and TRBJ2-1, with 7 nucleotides matching TRBD2. Germline V lookup: CDR1 SGHTA, CDR2 FQGNSA. This CDR3 is built from 15 residues. The junction had 4 bases not matched to a gene; V was cut back by 5 bases and J by 0 bases. The CDR3 DNA is TGTGCCAGCAGCCGTCTAGCGGCCTCCTACAATGAGCAGTTCTTC. Translation: CASSRLAASYNEQFF.

This rearrangement joins TRBV10-3 to TRBJ2-1; a possible D gene is TRBD1 (6 bases). There are 15 residues in the CDR3. Trimming cost V 3 bases and J 5 bases, with 14 bases left between them. CDR1 and CDR2 from the germline V gene are ENHRY and SYGVKD. The CDR3 is CAISDAYRVNNEQFF. The CDR3, as DNA: TGTGCCATCAGTGACGCCTACAGGGTTAACAATGAGCAGTTCTTC.

The gene calls are TRBV20-1 and TRBJ1-1; the D gene is possibly TRBD1 (6 bases). The length of the CDR3 is 15 residues. V was cut by 7 bases and J by 3 bases, with 21 bases left in between. Germline-derived CDR1 and CDR2 are DFQATT and SNEGSKA (reference sequence). The CDR3: CSVPRWGQVDTEAFF. DNA for the CDR3: TGCAGTGTTCCCCGGTGGGGACAAGTGGACACTGAAGCTTTCTTT.

The V gene is TRBV29-1, the J gene TRBJ2-5, with TRBD2 matching 10 bases. J was trimmed by 1 base and V by 6 bases; bases with no gene match: 2. Germline CDR1 and CDR2: SQVTM and ANQGSEA. The CDR3 runs to 13 residues. Here the CDR3 DNA reads TGCAGCGTGCTAGCGGGGGCCCAAGAGACCCAGTACTTC. It specifies CSVLAGAQETQYF.

V and J are TRBV7-2 and TRBJ2-7; D gene unclear. Germline V gene sequence: CDR1 SGHTA, CDR2 FQGNSA. V gave up 2 bases and J gave up 6 bases, with 11 bases separating them. The CDR3 consists of 13 residues. This CDR3 reads CASSLTSASEQYF. The DNA for the CDR3 is TGTGCCAGCAGCTTAACTTCCGCTAGCGAGCAGTACTTC.

The sample holds a few counts of this clonotype. The V and J genes are TRBV27 and TRBJ2-7, with D possibly being TRBD2 (6 bases). V was shortened by 2 bases and J by 10 bases, with 15 bases between the two germline ends. CDR3 length equals 13 residues. Germline CDR1 reads MNHEY; CDR2 reads SMNVEV (reference sequence). CDR3 loop: CASSLGPLAHQYF. Written as DNA, the CDR3 is TGTGCCAGCAGTTTAGGTCCCCTAGCGCATCAGTACTTC.

The V call is TRBV12-3 or TRBV12-4, the J call TRBJ2-1; weak D call: TRBD2 (6 bases). CDR3 size: 13 residues. The V end was cut by 3 bases, the J end by 6 bases, with 9 bases between. Written as DNA, the CDR3 is TGTGCCAGCAGTTTTACTAGCTCCAATGAGCAGTTCTTC. Its translation: CASSFTSSNEQFF.

This chain joins TRBV6-1 and TRBJ1-5; the D gene is possibly TRBD1 (6 bases). Trimming removed 1 base at V and 5 bases at J, with 9 bases between. Germline V lookup: CDR1 MNHNS, CDR2 SASEGT. CDR3 length: 14 residues. In DNA form, the CDR3 reads TGTGCCAGCAGTGAAGAGGCAGGGGATCAGCCCCAGCATTTT. As protein: CASSEEAGDQPQHF.

This clonotype showed up just a few times. This sequence joins TRBV12-3 or TRBV12-4 and TRBJ2-1; 9 bases match TRBD2. The trim removed 6 bases at V and 6 bases at J, leaving 9 bases unmatched. The CDR3 is 15 residues long. The CDR3 loop reads CASSPPSGTRNEQFF. The DNA of the CDR3 is TGTGCCAGCAGCCCCCCTAGCGGGACCCGCAATGAGCAGTTCTTC.

This clonotype came up a few times. The chain recombines TRBV7-6 with TRBJ2-1; D is unresolved. Looked up from germline, CDR1 is SGHVS and CDR2 is FNYEAQ. The germline V and J ends were trimmed by 5 bases and 0 bases, with 14 bases remaining between them. The CDR3 is made up of 16 amino acids. As DNA, the CDR3 is TGTGCCAGCAGCCGTCGAGGAACGAGCTCCTACAATGAGCAGTTCTTC. Translated: CASSRRGTSSYNEQFF.

This chain links TRBV6-2 or TRBV6-3 with TRBJ1-1, with D maybe TRBD1 (6 bases). CDR3 length: 13 amino acids. Germline V CDR1 and CDR2: MNHEY, SVGEGT. V was trimmed by 5 bases and J by 3 bases, leaving 10 bases between them. The CDR3 nucleotides read TGTGCCAGCAGTACGAGGGGGGACACTGAAGCTTTCTTT. Its protein is CASSTRGDTEAFF.

The V gene is TRBV28, the J gene TRBJ2-7; the D is unclear. Germline V gene data show CDR1 as MDHEN and CDR2 as SYDVKM. The length of the CDR3 is 14 residues. Trimming stripped 2 bases from V and 0 bases from J, with 8 bases between. The CDR3 nucleotides read TGTGCCAGCAGTTTAAGTGCAGCCTCCTACGAGCAGTACTTC. This encodes CASSLSAASYEQYF.

This clonotype was picked up many times. This chain links TRBV7-2 with TRBJ2-1; possible D gene TRBD2, 5 bases. Trimming removed 7 bases at V and 6 bases at J, with 16 bases between. Germline V lookup: CDR1 SGHTA, CDR2 FQGNSA. The CDR3 loop spans 14 amino acids. CDR3 DNA sequence: TGTGCCAGCAACATGGGAGTGTTGCGCAATGAGCAGTTCTTC. This encodes CASNMGVLRNEQFF.

This clonotype appeared many times. This chain links TRBV20-1 with TRBJ1-1; D uncertain. The germline CDR1 and CDR2 sequences are DFQATT and SNEGSKA (reference sequence). This CDR3 is built from 10 residues. The V end lost 3 bases, the J end lost 1 base, and 0 bases lay between the germline ends. The CDR3 region has the DNA TGCAGTGCTAGGAACACTGAAGCTTTCTTT. As protein: CSARNTEAFF.

Only a few counts were recorded for this clonotype. The rearrangement uses TRBV19 and TRBJ2-1; D unresolved. V lost 3 bases and J lost 3, with 6 bases in between. Germline V gene lookup returns CDR1 LNHDA and CDR2 SQIVND (reference sequence). The CDR3 has 13 residues. The CDR3 nucleotides are TGTGCCAGTAGTATGGGGAACTACAATGAGCAGTTCTTC. Its translation: CASSMGNYNEQFF.

The chain has TRBV2 and TRBJ1-5; unclear D gene. Germline V gene lookup returns CDR1 SNHLY and CDR2 FYNNEI. The CDR3 has 13 residues. Trimming removed 6 bases from V and 5 bases from J, with 11 bases in between. The CDR3 region is CASRREADQPQHF. The CDR3 region has the DNA TGTGCCAGCAGGAGGGAAGCAGATCAGCCCCAGCATTTT.

This sequence joins TRBV30 and TRBJ2-7; D is perhaps TRBD1 or TRBD2 (6 bases each). Trimming took off 3 bases at V and 1 base at J, with 13 bases between the two ends. CDR1 is GTSNPN, CDR2 SVGIG, per germline (reference sequence). This CDR3 has 14 amino acids. CDR3 amino acids: CAWRRGDTSYEQYF. The CDR3 DNA sequence: TGTGCCTGGAGAAGGGGGGACACTTCCTACGAGCAGTACTTC.

This clonotype was recorded a few times. Here the CDR3 omits its conserved ending phenylalanine or tryptophan, so a read error is the likely source. Because the CDR3's place on the DNA is in doubt, the DNA is left out and the CDR3 is given as listed by TCRdb. The J gene is TRBJ2-1, the V gene TRBV6-6; the table's D call, TRBD1, has no DNA check behind it. The germline V gene has CDR1 MNHNY and CDR2 SVGAGI (reference sequence). The CDR3 is made up of 12 amino acids, end residues included. CDR3 sequence: CASSPDRAVIEV.

The chain has TRBV27 and TRBJ2-7, with TRBD1 matching over 8 bases. The CDR3 spans 16 residues. CDR1 and CDR2 (germline): MNHEY, SMNVEV (reference sequence). V gave up 5 bases and J gave up 3 bases; unmatched junction bases: 12. The CDR3: CASSPHRGQEFYEQYF. The DNA of the CDR3 is TGTGCCAGCAGTCCACACCGGGGACAGGAATTCTACGAGCAGTACTTC.

This clonotype showed up many times. V and J are TRBV7-2 and TRBJ1-4, with D possibly matching TRBD1 (5 bases). V was cut by 1 base and J by 6 bases, with 9 bases left in between. Germline V CDR1 and CDR2: SGHTA, FQGNSA. This CDR3 is built from 14 residues. The CDR3 nucleotides are TGTGCCAGCAGCTTAGTTGGGACTCATGAAAAACTGTTTTTT. It codes for CASSLVGTHEKLFF.

This chain links TRBV27 with TRBJ1-1; weak D call: TRBD1 (6 bases). The CDR3 is 16 amino acids. Germline assignment: CDR1 MNHEY and CDR2 SMNVEV (reference sequence). Deletions cut 2 bases from V and 4 bases from J, with 17 bases between. CDR3 residues: CASSLAWGQGTTEAFF. The CDR3 DNA reads TGTGCCAGCAGTTTAGCTTGGGGTCAGGGGACCACTGAAGCTTTCTTT.

The gene calls are TRBV30 and TRBJ2-2; 8 bases align to TRBD2. The germline V gene encodes CDR1 GTSNPN and CDR2 SVGIG (reference sequence). This CDR3 region has 15 residues. V lost 7 bases and J lost 5; bases outside the gene matches: 12. This chain's CDR3 is CAYPPGGVVTGELFF. The CDR3 DNA follows: TGTGCCTACCCACCCGGGGGGGTGGTGACCGGGGAGCTGTTTTTT. Looking up the rest from reference TRBV30 and TRBJ2-2 gives the full variable domain: SQTIHQWPATLVQPVGSPLSLECTVEGTSNPNLYWYRQAAGRGLQLLFYSVGIGQISSEVPQNLSASRPQDRQFILSSKKLLLSDSGFYLCAYPPGGVVTGELFFGEGSRLTVL.

This chain uses TRBV30 with TRBJ1-2, with 8 bases lining up with TRBD1. The V and J ends lost 0 bases and 2 bases, in that order; junction bases with no gene match: 8. Per the germline V gene, CDR1 is GTSNPN and CDR2 is SVGIG (reference sequence). The CDR3 is 16 amino acids. The CDR3 here is CAWSVPPGTGNYGYTF. CDR3 sequence (DNA): TGTGCCTGGAGTGTACCCCCTGGGACAGGAAACTATGGCTACACCTTC.

This clonotype has more than one count but fewer than ten. The rearrangement joins TRBV7-2 to TRBJ2-5, with 8 bases lining up with TRBD1. V lost 1 base and J lost 4; bases outside the gene matches: 8. The CDR3 contains 16 residues. From germline, CDR1 is SGHTA and CDR2 FQGNSA. The CDR3 is CASSLVSQGAGETQYF. The CDR3 DNA reads as TGTGCCAGCAGCTTAGTGTCCCAGGGGGCGGGAGAGACCCAGTACTTC.

CDR3 DNA: TGCAGTGCTGGTGCGGGAAACTACAATGAGCAGTTCTTC. As protein: CSAGAGNYNEQFF. The gene calls are TRBV20-1 and TRBJ2-1; a possible D gene is TRBD2 (6 bases). The CDR3 runs 13 residues. V lost 5 bases and J 3 bases, leaving 11 bases between the germline ends. The V gene's germline CDR1 is DFQATT and CDR2 SNEGSKA (reference sequence).

This clonotype was detected a few times. The chain employs TRBV14 and TRBJ2-1; 8 nucleotides agree with TRBD2. This CDR3 has 16 amino acids. Germline CDR1 is SGHDN and CDR2 is FVKESK. V lost 1 base to trimming and J lost 8 bases; unmatched junction nucleotides: 10. The CDR3 loop is CASSQGGGTSTYEQFF. CDR3 sequence (DNA): TGTGCCAGCAGCCAAGGAGGCGGGACTAGTACGTATGAGCAGTTCTTC.

The chain couples TRBV19 to TRBJ2-2, with D perhaps TRBD1 or TRBD2 (5 bases each). Germline assignment: CDR1 LNHDA and CDR2 SQIVND (reference sequence). Trimming pared 4 bases from V and 6 bases from J, leaving 24 bases between. This CDR3 is built from 18 residues. CDR3 nucleotide sequence: TGTGCCAGTAGTACGTCCGGGACGCAGGCGATTATTCCCGGGGAGCTGTTTTTT. Translated: CASSTSGTQAIIPGELFF. The full variable domain, with the rest looked up from reference TRBV19 and TRBJ2-2, is DGGITQSPKYLFRKEGQNVTLSCEQNLNHDAMYWYRQDPGQGLRLIYYSQIVNDFQKGDIAEGYSVSREKKESFPLTVTSAQKNPTAFYLCASSTSGTQAIIPGELFFGEGSRLTVL.